These 29 T cell receptor beta chains originate from one sample sequenced in a study of radiotherapy plus CTLA-4 blockade in lung cancer. Some clones are missing from TCRdb's copy, which holds only in-frame ones; the method was immunoSEQ multiplex PCR. The data hold 70,000 to 100,000 clones, with around 86% observed a single time. Sequences were derived from peripheral blood, sampled from a patient treated with radiotherapy plus ipilimumab. These receptors came from a human donor with non-small cell lung cancer who had a partial response to radiotherapy plus ipilimumab.

The chain is built from TRBV5-1 and TRBJ2-5; D gene unclear. The CDR3 covers 14 residues. V lost 0 bases and J 3 bases, leaving 9 bases between the germline ends. The V gene's germline CDR1 is SGHRS and CDR2 YFSETQ. CDR3 DNA sequence: TGCGCCAGCAGCTTGGTTAGCCCGGAAGAGACCCAGTACTTC. It specifies CASSLVSPEETQYF.

The gene calls are TRBV9 and TRBJ2-6; 7 nucleotides line up with TRBD1. Germline lookup yields CDR1 SGDLS and CDR2 YYNGEE. The CDR3 is 19 residues long. Trimming at V came to 4 bases and at J to 2 bases, leaving 15 bases not matched to a gene. The CDR3: CASSPNPFPTGTGANVLTF. CDR3 nucleotides: TGTGCCAGCAGCCCAAATCCGTTTCCGACAGGGACTGGGGCCAACGTCCTGACTTTC.

The CDR3: CASSLGWLGDRVYTGELFF. The CDR3 DNA follows: TGTGCCAGCAGCTTGGGATGGCTCGGGGACAGGGTATACACCGGGGAGCTGTTTTTT. V is TRBV5-4 and J is TRBJ2-2, with 9 bases identical to TRBD1. CDR3 size: 19 residues. Trimming took 0 bases from V and 3 from J; bases not matched to a gene: 12. Germline V gene data show CDR1 as SGHNT and CDR2 as YYREEE (reference sequence). Full variable domain (missing parts from reference TRBV5-4 and TRBJ2-2): ETGVTQSPTHLIKTRGQQVTLRCSSQSGHNTVSWYQQALGQGPQFIFQYYREEENGRGNFPPRFSGLQFPNYSSELNVNALELDDSALYLCASSLGWLGDRVYTGELFFGEGSRLTVL.

The rearrangement joins TRBV11-1 to TRBJ2-3; possible D gene TRBD2, 5 bases. Trimming pared 4 bases from V and 3 bases from J, leaving 20 bases between. The CDR3 is 17 amino acids. Germline assignment: CDR1 SGHAT and CDR2 FQDESV (reference sequence). This CDR3 is CASSSSLAGVGTDTQYF. The CDR3, as DNA: TGTGCCAGCAGCTCCTCCCTGGCCGGGGTAGGGACAGATACGCAGTATTTT.

This clone was seen only once. V usage is TRBV6-5 and J usage is TRBJ2-1; 9 bases fit TRBD2. The CDR3 totals 16 residues. Trimming took 2 bases from V and 9 from J; bases not matched to a gene: 11. Looked up from germline, CDR1 is MNHEY and CDR2 is SVGAGI. For the CDR3, the DNA is TGTGCCAGCAGTTACAAGGCGGGAGGGGGGGTCACTGAGCAGTTCTTC. Amino acids: CASSYKAGGGVTEQFF.

The gene calls are TRBV11-3 and TRBJ2-2; a weak D match, TRBD2 (6 bases). There are 13 residues in the CDR3. Germline CDR1 SGHNT, CDR2 YENEEA. V lost 8 bases and J lost 7, with 14 bases in between. The CDR3 DNA reads TGTGCCAGCGGGAGGACTGTAGGCGGGGAGCTGTTTTTT. Its translation is CASGRTVGGELFF.

The chain is built from TRBV7-2 and TRBJ2-3; possible D gene TRBD2, 6 bases. The CDR3 extends over 16 amino acids. Germline assignment: CDR1 SGHTA and CDR2 FQGNSA. The V end was cut by 5 bases, the J end by 5 bases, with 20 bases between. This CDR3 reads CASSKSQRASGDTQYF. CDR3 nucleotides: TGTGCCAGCAGCAAATCCCAGCGGGCTTCGGGAGATACGCAGTATTTT.

This clone was observed a single time. CDR3 nucleotides: TGCGCCAGCAGCTTATCCTCAGATACGCAGTATTTT. Its protein is CASSLSSDTQYF. This chain links TRBV5-1 with TRBJ2-3; unclear D gene. Germline CDR1 is SGHRS and CDR2 is YFSETQ. Trimming left V 2 bases short and J 4 bases short, with 5 bases between. The CDR3 has 12 amino acids.

The V gene is TRBV28, the J gene TRBJ2-1; D gene uncertain. The V gene lost 8 bases and the J gene lost 0 bases, with 11 bases spanning the gap. The CDR3 is made up of 14 amino acids. Germline V gene lookup returns CDR1 MDHEN and CDR2 SYDVKM. CDR3: CASVSSSSYNEQFF. The CDR3, as DNA: TGTGCCAGCGTTTCTTCGAGCTCCTACAATGAGCAGTTCTTC.

This clone was observed a single time. Its ends do not fully match the called genes, so a read error is possible. The V gene is TRBV7-7, the J gene TRBJ2-5; TRBD2 might be the D (6 bases). CDR1 and CDR2 from the germline V gene are SSHAT and FNYEAQ (reference sequence). This CDR3 contains 16 residues. CDR3 in DNA: TGTGCTAGCAGCCCAAAGGCGGGGACCCTACAAGAGACCCAGTACTTC. This translates into CASSPKAGTLQETQYF.

This rearrangement joins TRBV2 to TRBJ2-5, with 8 bases lining up with TRBD2. The CDR3 consists of 13 residues. Germline V gene data show CDR1 as SNHLY and CDR2 as FYNNEI. With V trimmed by 3 bases and J by 11 bases, 8 bases remained unmatched. This CDR3 reads CASSETGGASQYF. The CDR3 DNA is TGTGCCAGCAGTGAGACGGGAGGGGCTTCGCAGTACTTC.

V is TRBV2 and J is TRBJ1-1, with a tentative D call TRBD1 (5 bases). The CDR3 length is 15 residues. Germline V gene data show CDR1 as SNHLY and CDR2 as FYNNEI. V lost 6 bases, J lost 3 bases, and 17 bases lay in between. CDR3 sequence: CASSDGLLGDTEAFF. CDR3 DNA sequence: TGTGCCAGCAGCGATGGTCTTTTAGGGGACACTGAAGCTTTCTTT.

The chain couples TRBV19 to TRBJ2-7; possibly TRBD1 for D (5 bases). V lost 8 bases and J 3 bases, leaving 8 bases between the germline ends. The CDR3 extends over 11 amino acids. Germline CDR1 LNHDA, CDR2 SQIVND (reference sequence). The CDR3 spells CASCDSYEQYV. CDR3 nucleotide sequence: TGTGCCAGTTGCGACAGCTACGAGCAGTACGTC.

DNA for the CDR3: TGTGCCAGTACCCTCGACAGGGGGAGAGGGGAGCTGTTTTTT. Translated, it gives CASTLDRGRGELFF. The gene calls are TRBV19 and TRBJ2-2; 9 nucleotides match TRBD1. This CDR3 has 14 amino acids. Looked up from germline, CDR1 is LNHDA and CDR2 is SQIVND (reference sequence). Trimming cost V 7 bases and J 8 bases; bases outside gene matches: 8.

The chain joins TRBV6-4 to TRBJ1-5; the D gene is possibly TRBD1 (5 bases). Germline CDR1 reads MRHNA; CDR2 reads SNTAGT. CDR3 length equals 15 residues. Deletions cut 0 bases from V and 7 bases from J, with 13 bases between. The CDR3 DNA sequence: TGTGCCAGCAGTGACTCGGGGCAGGGAGGGCAGCCCCAGCATTTT. Translating gives CASSDSGQGGQPQHF.

This chain connects TRBV28 to TRBJ1-3; a possible D gene is TRBD1 (6 bases). The CDR3 length is 12 residues. The germline V gene has CDR1 MDHEN and CDR2 SYDVKM. V was clipped by 7 bases and J by 16 bases, with 20 bases between them. The chain's CDR3 is CASIQDRDTLYF. CDR3 sequence (DNA): TGTGCCAGCATCCAGGACCGGGACACCCTTTATTTT.

The J gene is TRBJ2-7, the V gene TRBV6-1; 9 bases agree with TRBD1. The CDR3 covers 11 residues. Per the germline V gene, CDR1 is MNHNS and CDR2 is SASEGT. The CDR3 reads CASSDLQGAHV. The CDR3, as DNA: TGTGCCAGCAGTGATTTACAGGGGGCCCACGTC.

The chain recombines TRBV4-2 with TRBJ1-6, with a weak D call TRBD1 (5 bases). Germline V gene sequence: CDR1 LGHNA, CDR2 YNFKEQ. This CDR3 has 14 amino acids. V lost 2 bases to trimming and J lost 3 bases, with 5 bases between them. Here the CDR3 DNA reads TGTGCCAGCAGCCAACAGGGCTATAATTCACCCCTCCACTTT. This gives the protein CASSQQGYNSPLHF.

V usage is TRBV7-9 and J usage is TRBJ2-4; 9 bases map to TRBD1. This CDR3 has 16 residues. Germline CDR1 reads SEHNR; CDR2 reads FQNEAQ (reference sequence). The V segment lost 5 bases and the J segment 1 base; nucleotides outside the gene matches: 6. Here the CDR3 DNA reads TGTGCCAGCAGCCCCCACAGGGGGCCGGCCAAAAACATTCAGTACTTC. This codes for CASSPHRGPAKNIQYF.

The chain is built from TRBV30 and TRBJ1-1; no clear D. In germline, CDR1 is GTSNPN, CDR2 SVGIG (reference sequence). V was trimmed by 0 bases and J by 6 bases, leaving 14 bases between them. The CDR3 is made up of 14 amino acids. The CDR3 sequence: CAWSVGGHLAEAFF. CDR3 bases: TGTGCCTGGAGTGTTGGTGGGCATCTCGCTGAAGCTTTCTTT.

The chain employs TRBV5-4 and TRBJ2-5; D possibly corresponds to TRBD2 (6 bases). The J call may be wrong; the DNA end is better matched by TRBJ2-7. Germline lookup yields CDR1 SGHNT and CDR2 YYREEE (reference sequence). The length of the CDR3 is 14 residues. The CDR3 nucleotides read TGTGCCAGCAGCTTGGCCGGGAGCCCCTACGAGCAGTACTTC. It codes for CASSLAGSPYEQYF.

The chain couples TRBV7-8 to TRBJ1-1; a weak D match, TRBD1 (6 bases). V was shortened by 5 bases and J by 0 bases, with 13 bases between the two germline ends. Germline CDR1 reads SGHVS; CDR2 reads FQNEAQ. The CDR3 spans 15 residues. The CDR3 protein is CASSLAGTMNTEAFF. CDR3 coding DNA: TGTGCCAGCAGCCTCGCCGGGACAATGAACACTGAAGCTTTCTTT.

The gene calls are TRBV23-1 and TRBJ2-7; TRBD1 might be the D (6 bases). TRBV23-1 is an ORF; its function is uncertain. The CDR3 has 15 amino acids. V lost 4 bases to trimming and J lost 0 bases, with 13 bases between them. CDR3 residues: CASSRTDLSSYEQYV. The CDR3 nucleotides read TGCGCCAGCAGTCGGACAGATCTAAGCTCCTACGAGCAGTACGTC.

The rearrangement joins TRBV4-1 to TRBJ2-5; TRBD2 matches at 10 bases. Trimming removed 1 base from V and 4 bases from J; junction bases left unmatched: 0. The germline V gene encodes CDR1 MGHRA and CDR2 YSYEKL. CDR3 length: 14 amino acids. The chain's CDR3 is CASSQGLAGETQYF. The DNA of the CDR3 is TGCGCCAGCAGCCAAGGACTAGCGGGAGAGACCCAGTACTTC.

A word on this clone: At one boundary the junction diverges from the germline segment, which might be a read error. V gene TRBV5-1 combines with J gene TRBJ1-2, with 11 bases that match TRBD1. Germline CDR1 is SGHRS and CDR2 is YFSETQ. CDR3 size: 15 residues. CDR3 sequence reads: CASSVSGTGGDGYTF. CDR3 DNA: TGCGCCAGCAGCGTGTCCGGGACAGGGGGGGATGGATACACCTTC.

Turning to this clone: Other DNA sequences in the same sample also yield this CDR3. This sequence joins TRBV2 and TRBJ2-2; weak D call: TRBD1 (7 bases). The CDR3 length is 15 residues. Looked up from germline, CDR1 is SNHLY and CDR2 is FYNNEI. V dropped 6 bases and J dropped 1 base, with 12 bases sitting between them. CDR3 protein: CASRAGTVNTGELFF. The CDR3 DNA reads as TGTGCCAGCAGGGCGGGGACAGTGAACACCGGGGAGCTGTTTTTT.

The gene calls are TRBV9 and TRBJ2-2, with TRBD2 identical over 9 bases. Germline loops: CDR1 SGDLS, CDR2 YYNGEE. Unmatched junction bases numbered 5, after V lost 4 bases and J lost 1 base. This CDR3 comprises 16 residues. The CDR3 spells CASSPGLAMNTGELFF. In DNA, the CDR3 is TGTGCCAGCAGCCCGGGACTAGCAATGAACACCGGGGAGCTGTTTTTT.

This clone appeared once. V and J are TRBV7-8 and TRBJ1-2; 7 bases line up with TRBD1. This CDR3 region has 15 residues. The germline V gene has CDR1 SGHVS and CDR2 FQNEAQ. J lost 4 bases, V lost 1 base, and 6 bases had no gene match. The CDR3: CASSLEGRGAYGYTF. CDR3 coding DNA: TGTGCCAGCAGCTTAGAGGGCAGGGGGGCCTATGGCTACACCTTC.

The V and J genes are TRBV5-4 and TRBJ2-1; 12 bases line up with TRBD1. With 5 bases clipped from V and 4 bases from J, the junction kept 13 bases outside the gene matches. The length of the CDR3 is 18 residues. In germline, CDR1 is SGHNT, CDR2 YYREEE (reference sequence). The CDR3 loop is CASSGGDRGPRVYNEQFF. The CDR3 coding sequence is TGTGCCAGCAGTGGGGGGGACAGGGGGCCTAGGGTTTACAATGAGCAGTTCTTC.